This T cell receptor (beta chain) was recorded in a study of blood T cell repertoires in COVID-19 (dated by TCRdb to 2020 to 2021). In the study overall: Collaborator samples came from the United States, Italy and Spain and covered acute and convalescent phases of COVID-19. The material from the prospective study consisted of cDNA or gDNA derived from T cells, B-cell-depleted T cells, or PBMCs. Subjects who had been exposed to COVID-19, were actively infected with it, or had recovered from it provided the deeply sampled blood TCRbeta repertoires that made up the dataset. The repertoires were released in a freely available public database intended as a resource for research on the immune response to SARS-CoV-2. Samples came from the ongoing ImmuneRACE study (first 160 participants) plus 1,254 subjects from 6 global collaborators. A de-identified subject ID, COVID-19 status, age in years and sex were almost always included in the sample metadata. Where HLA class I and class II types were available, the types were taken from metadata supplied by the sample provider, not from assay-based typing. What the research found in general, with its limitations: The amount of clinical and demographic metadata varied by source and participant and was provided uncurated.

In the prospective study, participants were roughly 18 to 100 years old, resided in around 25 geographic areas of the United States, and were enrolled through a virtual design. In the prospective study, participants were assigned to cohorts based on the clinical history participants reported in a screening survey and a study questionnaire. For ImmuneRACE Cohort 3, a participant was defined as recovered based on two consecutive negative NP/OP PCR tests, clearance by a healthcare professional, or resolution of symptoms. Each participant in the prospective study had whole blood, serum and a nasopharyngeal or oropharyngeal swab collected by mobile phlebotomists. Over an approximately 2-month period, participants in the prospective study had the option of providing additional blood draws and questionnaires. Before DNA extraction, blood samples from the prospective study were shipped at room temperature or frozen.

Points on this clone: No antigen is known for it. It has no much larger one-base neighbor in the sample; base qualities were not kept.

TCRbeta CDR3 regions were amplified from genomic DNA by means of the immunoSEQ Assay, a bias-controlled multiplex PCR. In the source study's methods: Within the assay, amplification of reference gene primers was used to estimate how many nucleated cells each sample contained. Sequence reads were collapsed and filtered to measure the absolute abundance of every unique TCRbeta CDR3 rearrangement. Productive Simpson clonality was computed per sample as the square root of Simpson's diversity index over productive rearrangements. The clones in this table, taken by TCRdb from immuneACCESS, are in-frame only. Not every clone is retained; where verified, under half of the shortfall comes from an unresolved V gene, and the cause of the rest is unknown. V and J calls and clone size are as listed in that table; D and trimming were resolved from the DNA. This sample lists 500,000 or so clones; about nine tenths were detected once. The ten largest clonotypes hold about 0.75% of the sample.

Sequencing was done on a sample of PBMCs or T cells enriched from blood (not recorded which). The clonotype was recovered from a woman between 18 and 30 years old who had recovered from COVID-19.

The DNA sequence follows: TGTGCCAGCAGCTTGACAGGGATGGGCACTGAAGCTTTCTTT. Its translation reads: CASSLTGMGTEAFF. The chain links TRBV11-2 with TRBJ1-1, and 7 bases in between align with TRBD1. The CDR3 contains 14 residues, cysteine and phenylalanine counted. The entry retains the CDR3 DNA only, 42 bases that are in frame from base 1. Trimming removed 3 bases from V and 4 bases from J; the gene matches leave 5 bases unexplained. Per the germline V gene, SGHAT is the CDR1 and FQNNGV is the CDR2.